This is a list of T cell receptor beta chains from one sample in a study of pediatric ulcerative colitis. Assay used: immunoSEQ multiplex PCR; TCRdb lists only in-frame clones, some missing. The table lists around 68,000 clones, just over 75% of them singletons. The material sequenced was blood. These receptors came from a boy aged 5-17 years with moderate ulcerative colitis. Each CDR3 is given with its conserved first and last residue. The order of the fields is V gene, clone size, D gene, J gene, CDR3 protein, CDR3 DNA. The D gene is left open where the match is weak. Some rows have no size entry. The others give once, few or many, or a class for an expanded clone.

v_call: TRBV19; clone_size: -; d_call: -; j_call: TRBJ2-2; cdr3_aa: CASSTQTRGELFF; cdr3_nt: TGTGCCAGTAGTACCCAGACTAGGGGGGAGCTGTTTTTT
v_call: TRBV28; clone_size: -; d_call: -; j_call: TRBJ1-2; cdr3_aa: CASRFPVMGLYGYTF; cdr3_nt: TGTGCCAGCAGATTCCCCGTCATGGGGCTATATGGCTACACCTTC
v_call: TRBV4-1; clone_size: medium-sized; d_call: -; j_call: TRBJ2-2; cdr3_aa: CASSQGRGRSGELFF; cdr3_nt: TGCGCCAGCAGCCAAGGAAGGGGTCGGTCCGGGGAGCTGTTTTTT
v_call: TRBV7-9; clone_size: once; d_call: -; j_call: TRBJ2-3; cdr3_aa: CASSLGVDQDTQYF; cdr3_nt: TGTGCCAGCAGCTTAGGGGTGGATCAAGATACGCAGTATTTT
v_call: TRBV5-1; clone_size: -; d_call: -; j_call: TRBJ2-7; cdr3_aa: CASSLRTASSYEQYF; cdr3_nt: TGCGCCAGCAGCCTTAGGACGGCGAGCTCCTACGAGCAGTACTTC
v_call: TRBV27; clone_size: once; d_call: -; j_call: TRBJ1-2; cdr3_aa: CASSFTGFLGGYTF; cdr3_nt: TGTGCCAGCAGTTTTACAGGGTTTTTAGGTGGCTACACCTTC
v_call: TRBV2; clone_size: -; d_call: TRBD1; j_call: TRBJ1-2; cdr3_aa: CASPFGPIDTGTEYGYTF; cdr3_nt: TGTGCCAGCCCGTTTGGACCAATAGACACCGGGACAGAATATGGCTACACCTTC
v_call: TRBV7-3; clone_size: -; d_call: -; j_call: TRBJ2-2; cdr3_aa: CASSLTGDRRTGELFF; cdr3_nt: TGTGCCAGCAGCTTAACCGGGGACCGACGCACCGGGGAGCTGTTTTTT
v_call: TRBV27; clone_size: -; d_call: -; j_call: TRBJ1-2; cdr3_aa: CASRGVIDGYTF; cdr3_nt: TGTGCCAGCAGGGGAGTAATTGATGGCTACACCTTC
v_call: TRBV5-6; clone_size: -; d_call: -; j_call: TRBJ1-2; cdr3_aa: CASSSSTGTPWNYGYTF; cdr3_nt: TGTGCCAGCAGCTCCTCAACCGGGACACCATGGAACTATGGCTACACCTTC
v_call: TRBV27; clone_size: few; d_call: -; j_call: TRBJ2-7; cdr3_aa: CASSLPGRDEQYF; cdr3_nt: TGTGCCAGCAGTCTTCCAGGTAGGGACGAGCAGTACTTC
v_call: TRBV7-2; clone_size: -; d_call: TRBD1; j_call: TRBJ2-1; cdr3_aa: CASSLDGTGGLDEQFF; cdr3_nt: TGTGCCAGCAGCTTAGACGGGACAGGGGGATTAGATGAGCAGTTCTTC
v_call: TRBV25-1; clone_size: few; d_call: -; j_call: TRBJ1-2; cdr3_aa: CASSEVVANYGYTF; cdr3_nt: TGTGCCAGCAGTGAAGTCGTGGCCAACTATGGCTACACCTTC
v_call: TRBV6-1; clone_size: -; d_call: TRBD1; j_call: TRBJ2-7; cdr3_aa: CASSVRPGQSYEQYF; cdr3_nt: TGTGCCAGCAGCGTAAGACCGGGACAGTCCTACGAGCAGTACTTC
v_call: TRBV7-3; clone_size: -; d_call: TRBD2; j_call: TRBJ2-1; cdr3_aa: CASSFKGTSGRFPNEQFF; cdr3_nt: TGTGCCAGCAGCTTTAAAGGTACTAGCGGGAGATTCCCCAATGAGCAGTTCTTC
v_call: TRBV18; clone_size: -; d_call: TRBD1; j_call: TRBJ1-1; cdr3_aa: CASSSLPRGQRNTEAFF; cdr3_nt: TGTGCCAGCTCATCCTTACCGAGGGGACAGAGGAACACTGAAGCTTTCTTT
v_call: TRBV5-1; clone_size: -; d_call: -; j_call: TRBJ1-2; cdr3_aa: CASSLPDRGGYGYTF; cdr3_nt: TGCGCCAGCAGCTTGCCGGACAGAGGGGGCTATGGCTACACCTTC
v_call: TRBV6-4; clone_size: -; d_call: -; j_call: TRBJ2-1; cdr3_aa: CASSDPGPDNEQFF; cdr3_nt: TGTGCCAGCAGTGATCCGGGCCCAGACAATGAGCAGTTCTTC
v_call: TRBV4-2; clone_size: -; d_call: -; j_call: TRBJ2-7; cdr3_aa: CASSHNQGRSEQYF; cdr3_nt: TGTGCCAGCAGCCATAACCAGGGACGGAGCGAGCAGTACTTC
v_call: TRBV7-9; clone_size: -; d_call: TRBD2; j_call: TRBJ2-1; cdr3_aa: CASSLVTRGALGNEQFF; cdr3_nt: TGTGCCAGCAGCTTAGTGACGCGGGGGGCCCTTGGAAATGAGCAGTTCTTC
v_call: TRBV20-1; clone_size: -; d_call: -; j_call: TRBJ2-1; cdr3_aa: CSASRPNEQFF; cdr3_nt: TGCAGTGCTAGTCGACCCAATGAGCAGTTCTTC
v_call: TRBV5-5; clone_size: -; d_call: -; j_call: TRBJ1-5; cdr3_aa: CASSTEGGGQPQHF; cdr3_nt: TGTGCCAGCAGTACGGAGGGGGGCGGGCAGCCCCAGCATTTT
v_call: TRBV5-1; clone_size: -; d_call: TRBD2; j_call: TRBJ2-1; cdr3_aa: CASSLVAGVPLEQFF; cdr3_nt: TGCGCCAGCAGCTTGGTAGCGGGGGTACCCCTTGAGCAGTTCTTC
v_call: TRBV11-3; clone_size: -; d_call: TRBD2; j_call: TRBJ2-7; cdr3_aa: CASSASGYEQYF; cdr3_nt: TGTGCCAGCAGCGCTAGCGGGTACGAGCAGTACTTC
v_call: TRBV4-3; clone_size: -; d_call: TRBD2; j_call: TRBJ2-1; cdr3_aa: CASSQDPINLAGKGNEQFF; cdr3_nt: TGCGCCAGCAGCCAAGATCCAATTAACCTAGCGGGAAAGGGCAATGAGCAGTTCTTC
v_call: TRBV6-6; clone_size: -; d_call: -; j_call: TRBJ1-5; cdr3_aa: CASSLPGGRSNQPQHF; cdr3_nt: TGTGCCAGCAGTTTACCCGGGGGCCGGAGCAATCAGCCCCAGCATTTT
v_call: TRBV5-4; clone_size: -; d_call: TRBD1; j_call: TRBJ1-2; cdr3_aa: CASSIRTGGLFGYTF; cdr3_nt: TGTGCCAGCAGCATCCGAACAGGGGGCTTGTTTGGCTACACCTTC
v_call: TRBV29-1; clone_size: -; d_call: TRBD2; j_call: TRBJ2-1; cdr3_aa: CSVGLAEARLAGNEQFF; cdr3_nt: TGCAGCGTGGGACTAGCGGAGGCGAGGCTGGCAGGCAATGAGCAGTTCTTC
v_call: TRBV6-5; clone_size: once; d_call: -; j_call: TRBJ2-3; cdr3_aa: CASSWGTDTQYF; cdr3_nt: TGTGCCAGCAGTTGGGGCACAGATACGCAGTATTTT
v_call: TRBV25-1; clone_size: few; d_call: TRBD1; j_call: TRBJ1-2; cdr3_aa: CASSDPGQPNYGYTF; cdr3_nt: TGTGCCAGCAGTGACCCGGGACAGCCGAACTATGGCTACACCTTC
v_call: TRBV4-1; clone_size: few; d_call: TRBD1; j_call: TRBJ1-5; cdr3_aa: CASSQDRWTGGSNQPQHF; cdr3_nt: TGCGCCAGCAGCCAAGATCGGTGGACAGGGGGCTCAAATCAGCCCCAGCATTTT
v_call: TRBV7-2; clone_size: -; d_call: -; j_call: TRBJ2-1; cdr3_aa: CASSSLSLGFYNEQFF; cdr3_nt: TGTGCCAGCAGCTCCCTTAGTTTAGGGTTTTACAATGAGCAGTTCTTC
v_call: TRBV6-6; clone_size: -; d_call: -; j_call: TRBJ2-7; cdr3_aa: CASSYRVGPYEQYF; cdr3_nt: TGTGCCAGCAGTTACCGGGTCGGACCCTACGAGCAGTACTTC
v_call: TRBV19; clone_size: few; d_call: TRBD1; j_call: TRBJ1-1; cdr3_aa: CASSTRTGTNTEAFF; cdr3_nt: TGTGCCAGTAGTACTCGGACAGGGACGAACACTGAAGCTTTCTTT
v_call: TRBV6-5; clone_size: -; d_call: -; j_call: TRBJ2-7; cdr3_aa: CASSYSLDIRGYEQYF; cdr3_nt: TGTGCCAGCAGTTACTCCCTGGACATTCGCGGTTACGAGCAGTACTTC
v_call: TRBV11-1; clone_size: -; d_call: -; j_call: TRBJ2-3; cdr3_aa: CASLEGPADTQYF; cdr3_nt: TGTGCCAGTTTGGAGGGGCCCGCAGATACGCAGTATTTT
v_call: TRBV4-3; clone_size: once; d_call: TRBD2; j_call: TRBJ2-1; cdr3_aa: CASSHEPGLADLESSYNEQFF; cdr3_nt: TGCGCCAGCAGCCATGAACCGGGACTAGCGGACCTCGAGAGCTCCTACAATGAGCAGTTCTTC
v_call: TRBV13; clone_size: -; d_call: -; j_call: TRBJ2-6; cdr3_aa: CASSLGFSGANVLTF; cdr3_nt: TGTGCCAGCAGCTTAGGCTTCTCTGGGGCCAACGTCCTGACTTTC
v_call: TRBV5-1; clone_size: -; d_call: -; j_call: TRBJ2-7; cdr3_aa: CASSLGVSYEQYF; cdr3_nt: TGCGCCAGCAGCTTGGGTGTATCCTACGAGCAGTACTTC
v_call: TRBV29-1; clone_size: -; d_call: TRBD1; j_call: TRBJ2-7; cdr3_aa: CSVINRGVFYEQYF; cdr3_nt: TGCAGCGTTATAAACAGGGGTGTATTCTACGAGCAGTACTTC
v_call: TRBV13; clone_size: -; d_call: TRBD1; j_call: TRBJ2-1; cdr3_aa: CASSLVVGDRYHEQFF; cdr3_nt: TGTGCCAGCAGCTTAGTTGTGGGGGACAGGTACCATGAGCAGTTCTTC
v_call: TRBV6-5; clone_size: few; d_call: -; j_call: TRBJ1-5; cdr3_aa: CASSYRLNQPQHF; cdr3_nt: TGTGCCAGCAGTTACCGGCTAAATCAGCCCCAGCATTTT
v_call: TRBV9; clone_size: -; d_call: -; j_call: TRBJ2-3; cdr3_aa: CASSTVVTRTDTQYF; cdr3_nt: TGTGCCAGCAGCACAGTCGTGACGCGCACAGATACGCAGTATTTT
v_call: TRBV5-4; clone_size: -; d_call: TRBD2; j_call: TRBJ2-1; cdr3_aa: CASSSLAGAYNEQFF; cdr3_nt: TGTGCCAGCAGCAGTCTAGCGGGGGCCTACAATGAGCAGTTCTTC
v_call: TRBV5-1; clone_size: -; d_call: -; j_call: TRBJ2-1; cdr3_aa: CASSPEDRYNEQFF; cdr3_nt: TGCGCCAGCAGCCCGGAGGACAGATACAATGAGCAGTTCTTC
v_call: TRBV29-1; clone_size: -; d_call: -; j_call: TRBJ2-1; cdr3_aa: CSVQRSDNEQFF; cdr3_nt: TGCAGCGTGCAGCGGTCGGACAATGAGCAGTTCTTC
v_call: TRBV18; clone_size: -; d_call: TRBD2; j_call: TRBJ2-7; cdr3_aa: CASSPLVAGVSYEQYF; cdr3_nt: TGTGCCAGCTCACCACTGGTAGCGGGAGTGTCCTACGAGCAGTACTTC
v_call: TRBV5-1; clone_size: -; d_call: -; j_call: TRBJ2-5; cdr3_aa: CASSQGPVLQETQYF; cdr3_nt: TGCGCCAGCAGCCAGGGACCTGTGCTCCAAGAGACCCAGTACTTC
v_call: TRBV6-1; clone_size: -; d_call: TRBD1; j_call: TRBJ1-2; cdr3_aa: CASTGSGQADGYTF; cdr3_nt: TGTGCCAGCACCGGGTCGGGACAGGCGGATGGCTACACCTTC
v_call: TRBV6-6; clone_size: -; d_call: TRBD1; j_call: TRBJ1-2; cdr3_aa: CAIRDRANYGYTF; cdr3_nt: TGTGCCATCCGGGACAGGGCTAACTATGGCTACACCTTC
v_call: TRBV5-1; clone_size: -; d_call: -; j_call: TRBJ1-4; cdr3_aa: CASSLEGATNEKLFF; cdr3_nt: TGCGCCAGCAGCTTGGAGGGGGCAACTAATGAAAAACTGTTTTTT
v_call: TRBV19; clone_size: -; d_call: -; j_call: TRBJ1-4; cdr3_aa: CASSFRQLSAEKLFF; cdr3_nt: TGTGCCAGTTCTTTTCGGCAGCTTTCCGCGGAAAAACTGTTTTTT
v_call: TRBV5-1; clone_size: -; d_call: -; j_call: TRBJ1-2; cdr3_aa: CASSSSSGTRHGYTF; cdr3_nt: TGCGCCAGCAGCTCGTCTTCCGGGACAAGGCATGGCTACACCTTC
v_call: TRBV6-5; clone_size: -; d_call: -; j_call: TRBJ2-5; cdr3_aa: CASIIGGLTQETQYF; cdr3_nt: TGTGCCAGCATAATCGGGGGCCTGACCCAAGAGACCCAGTACTTC